This T cell receptor (beta chain) was captured in a study of blood T cell repertoires in COVID-19. Overall study: PBMCs, B-cell-depleted T cells, or T cells were the source of the cDNA or gDNA that made up the material.

Produced via immunoSEQ multiplex PCR; TCRdb's table is partial and in-frame only. The table includes some 150,000 clones, about four fifths detected once. The clonotype originates from a human donor with acute or convalescent COVID-19. The donor label of this sample is uncertain. The sequencing sample was made of peripheral blood.

The CDR3 region is CASSPGTSGFYGYTF. The CDR3 DNA follows: TGTGCCAGCAGCCCCGGGACTTCCGGTTTTTATGGCTACACCTTC. The gene calls are TRBV3-1 (or the pseudogene TRBV3-2) and TRBJ1-2, with a weak D call TRBD1 (5 bases). Trimming removed 4 bases at V and 5 bases at J, with 17 bases between. CDR1 is LGHDT and CDR2 is YNNKEL in the germline V gene (reference sequence). The CDR3 loop spans 15 amino acids.